One sample yielded the 4 T cell receptor beta chains listed below, sequenced in a study of OX40 agonist ivuxolimab in advanced cancers. The repertoire was sequenced with immunoSEQ multiplex PCR; TCRdb's copy has only in-frame clones and lacks some. The sample has about 98,000 clones, approximately 93% seen once. The specimen comprised CD4+ or CD8+ T cells sorted from blood, sampled in a trial of the OX40 agonist ivuxolimab. Source of these receptors: an adult with an advanced solid tumor such as melanoma, head and neck, liver or kidney cancer.

The chain is built from TRBV7-9 and TRBJ2-3; D gene uncertain. V was trimmed by 4 bases and J by 0 bases, leaving 11 bases between them. In germline, CDR1 is SEHNR, CDR2 FQNEAQ (reference sequence). The CDR3 consists of 15 residues. Here the CDR3 DNA reads TGTGCCAGCAGCTGGGATAAGGCCAGCACAGATACGCAGTATTTT. Translating it yields CASSWDKASTDTQYF.

CDR3 region: CASSRGGRTDTQYF. The CDR3 DNA sequence: TGTGCCAGCAGCAGGGGAGGGCGAACAGATACGCAGTATTTT. The V and J genes are TRBV7-3 and TRBJ2-3; 7 nucleotides match TRBD2. Germline CDR1 and CDR2: SGHTA and FQGTGA. The CDR3 is 14 amino acids. The ends lost 5 bases at V and 3 bases at J; junction bases unmatched: 5.

The chain couples TRBV6-6 to TRBJ2-7, with 7 bases fitting TRBD1. The germline CDR1 and CDR2 sequences are MNHNY and SVGAGI (reference sequence). The V gene end was trimmed by 4 bases and the J gene end by 5 bases; junction bases not matched to a gene: 2. The CDR3 totals 12 residues. CDR3 bases: TGTGCCAGCAGTTTCGGACAGGACGAGCAGTACGTC. Protein product: CASSFGQDEQYV.

The chain uses TRBV13 and TRBJ2-3, with D hard to call. This CDR3 contains 13 residues. The germline V gene has CDR1 PRHDT and CDR2 FYEKMQ (reference sequence). The ends were cut back, 1 base at V and 4 bases at J, with 6 bases in the middle. CDR3 residues: CASSLEVADTQYF. The CDR3, as DNA: TGTGCCAGCAGCTTAGAGGTCGCAGATACGCAGTATTTT.